The 13 T cell receptor beta chains listed next were all sequenced from one sample in a study of cytomegalovirus exposure and HLA in healthy donors. Primers included in the PCR were 60 Vbeta and 13 Jbeta primers. Sequenced by immunoSEQ multiplex PCR; TCRdb stores in-frame clones only, minus some. The table includes over 150,000 clones, 70% to 80% detected once. Sequencing used PBMCs. These receptors all stem from a man aged 18 to 30 in good health and CMV-seropositive.

The rearrangement uses TRBV27 and TRBJ2-2, with TRBD1 matching over 8 bases. CDR3 size: 12 residues. Trimming removed 3 bases from V and 10 bases from J; junction bases left unmatched: 1. Germline V gene lookup returns CDR1 MNHEY and CDR2 SMNVEV (reference sequence). The DNA of the CDR3 is TGTGCCAGCAGTTTGACAGGGGCGGAGCTGTTTTTT. Its protein is CASSLTGAELFF.

This chain links TRBV9 with TRBJ2-7, with D maybe TRBD1 (6 bases). Germline V lookup: CDR1 SGDLS, CDR2 YYNGEE. Trimming took off 0 bases at V and 6 bases at J, with 10 bases between the two ends. CDR3 length: 13 amino acids. CDR3 sequence: CASSVGAGVEQYF. The CDR3 DNA reads TGTGCCAGCAGCGTAGGGGCAGGGGTCGAGCAGTACTTC. Using reference TRBV9 and TRBJ2-7 for the parts outside the CDR3, the full variable domain is DSGVTQTPKHLITATGQRVTLRCSPRSGDLSVYWYQQSLDQGLQFLIQYYNGEERAKGNILERFSAQQFPDLHSELNLSSLELGDSALYFCASSVGAGVEQYFGPGTRLTVT.

The rearrangement uses TRBV5-1 and TRBJ2-6; weak D call: TRBD1 (5 bases). Germline-derived CDR1 and CDR2 are SGHRS and YFSETQ. V shed 3 bases and J shed 1 base, with 14 bases lying between them. The CDR3 contains 17 residues. The CDR3 DNA is TGCGCCAGCAGCTCGACAGCGATGGGTTCTGGGGCCAACGTCCTGACTTTC. Translating it yields CASSSTAMGSGANVLTF. The full variable domain, with the rest looked up from reference TRBV5-1 and TRBJ2-6, is KAGVTQTPRYLIKTRGQQVTLSCSPISGHRSVSWYQQTPGQGLQFLFEYFSETQRNKGNFPGRFSGRQFSNSRSEMNVSTLELGDSALYLCASSSTAMGSGANVLTFGAGSRLTVL.

The chain combines TRBV7-9 with TRBJ2-3, with D maybe TRBD2 (7 bases). Germline values: CDR1 SEHNR, CDR2 FQNEAQ (reference sequence). CDR3 length equals 14 residues. Trimming removed 5 bases at V and 3 bases at J, with 12 bases between. In DNA, the CDR3 is TGTGCCAGCAGCGGGGGGGCTTGGACAGATACGCAGTATTTT. This sequence encodes CASSGGAWTDTQYF. The full variable domain, its missing parts supplied by reference TRBV7-9 and TRBJ2-3, is DTGVSQNPRHKITKRGQNVTFRCDPISEHNRLYWYRQTLGQGPEFLTYFQNEAQLEKSRLLSDRFSAERPKGSFSTLEIQRTEQGDSAMYLCASSGGAWTDTQYFGPGTRLTVL.

The rearrangement joins TRBV11-2 to TRBJ1-2; 7 bases align to TRBD1. Germline values: CDR1 SGHAT, CDR2 FQNNGV. Trimming removed 6 bases from V and 5 bases from J; junction bases left unmatched: 15. This CDR3 has 16 residues. CDR3 sequence: CASRTTGRTNSYGYTF. As DNA, the CDR3 is TGTGCCAGCAGGACGACAGGGCGAACGAATTCATATGGCTACACCTTC.

The table lists this clone with a count of one. V usage is TRBV5-5 and J usage is TRBJ1-1; no clear D. Trimming pared 2 bases from V and 4 bases from J, leaving 15 bases between. This CDR3 spans 15 amino acids. Germline CDR1 reads SGHKS; CDR2 reads YYEKEE (reference sequence). Here the CDR3 DNA reads TGTGCCAGCAGCTTAGTGGCGGGTTCTGGCACTGAAGCTTTCTTT. Its protein is CASSLVAGSGTEAFF.

This clone appeared a few times. The chain recombines TRBV6-1 with TRBJ2-7, with TRBD2 identical over 9 bases. The trim removed 3 bases at V and 7 bases at J, leaving 19 bases unmatched. The length of the CDR3 is 18 residues. Per germline, CDR1 MNHNS and CDR2 SASEGT. The CDR3 nucleotides are TGTGCCAGCAGTGACCAACCTTGGGTAGCGGGGGAATTCGAGGAGCAGTACTTC. Translated: CASSDQPWVAGEFEEQYF.

The chain joins TRBV4-1 to TRBJ1-5; 9 positions agree with TRBD1. Germline V gene lookup returns CDR1 MGHRA and CDR2 YSYEKL. The ends lost 4 bases at V and 4 bases at J; junction bases unmatched: 8. This CDR3 has 16 amino acids. The DNA for the CDR3 is TGCGCCAGCAGCCGCCGACAGGGGGATCTAAATCAGCCCCAGCATTTT. The encoded protein is CASSRRQGDLNQPQHF.

The J gene is TRBJ1-1, the V gene TRBV7-9, with unresolved D. V lost 1 base, J lost 4 bases, and 13 bases lay in between. Germline V lookup: CDR1 SEHNR, CDR2 FQNEAQ (reference sequence). This CDR3 spans 15 amino acids. The CDR3 region is CASSLVFPRSTEAFF. The CDR3 DNA is TGTGCCAGCAGCTTAGTATTCCCGAGGAGCACTGAAGCTTTCTTT.

This rearrangement joins TRBV9 to TRBJ1-1, with 11 positions matching TRBD1. J lost 11 bases, V lost 4 bases, and 10 bases had no gene match. The CDR3 length is 14 residues. In germline, CDR1 is SGDLS, CDR2 YYNGEE. The CDR3 is CASSTGQGAIVAFF. CDR3 DNA: TGTGCCAGCAGCACCGGACAGGGGGCGATTGTGGCTTTCTTT.

The V gene is TRBV27, the J gene TRBJ1-2; 8 bases are shared with TRBD1. Germline V CDR1 and CDR2: MNHEY, SMNVEV (reference sequence). Trimming took 5 bases from V and 6 from J; bases not matched to a gene: 8. The CDR3 extends over 14 amino acids. CDR3 protein: CASSLRTGLHGYTF. The CDR3 coding sequence is TGTGCCAGCAGTCTAAGGACAGGGTTGCATGGCTACACCTTC.

V usage is TRBV27 and J usage is TRBJ2-6; 12 bases align to TRBD1. The ends lost 6 bases at V and 5 bases at J; junction bases unmatched: 8. CDR1 and CDR2 (germline): MNHEY, SMNVEV (reference sequence). There are 17 residues in the CDR3. CDR3 coding DNA: TGTGCCAGCAGCCCTGGGGACAGGGGGCGCTGGGCCAACGTCCTGACTTTC. Protein sequence: CASSPGDRGRWANVLTF.

This clone has only a few counts. At one of its ends the junction is not consistent with the germline gene, which may arise from a read error. The chain recombines TRBV7-2 with TRBJ2-1; TRBD2 is a possible D gene (6 bases). CDR3 length equals 13 residues. CDR1 is SGHTA, CDR2 FQGNSA, per germline. In nucleotides, the CDR3 is TGTGCCAGCAGTTTAGGGCCGGCCGGGGGGCAGTTCTTC. Protein: CASSLGPAGGQFF.